This TCR beta chain came from a study of human T cells and chemical hapten exposure. Sample time point: patch test 3, about 24 weeks after DPC sensitization. As for treatment: therapeutic diphenylcyclopropenone sensitization with weekly scalp DPC. Blood was collected ahead of every patch test applied. It was unfractionated whole blood from which total RNA was extracted. Attachment of unique molecular identifiers to individual cDNA molecules was performed in the library. Each CDR3 protein is one row after TCRdb ran MiXCR on the RACE reads. This table holds 50,000 to 60,000 distinct CDR3 sequences, about an eighth found once. V lost 2 bases, J lost 3 bases, and 2 bases stayed unmatched. Germline V gene sequence: CDR1 SGHTA, CDR2 FQGNSA. The CDR3 contains 14 residues.

This sequence originates from a man aged 25 to 45 with alopecia areata. Some clones in this sample may be carry-over from other donors' samples. V is TRBV7-2 and J is TRBJ1-1; 8 bases fit TRBD1. Sample: whole blood, taken in connection with sensitization to the hapten diphenylcyclopropenone (DPC). The CDR3 DNA reads TGTGCCAGCAGCTTAAACAGGGGGTACACTGAAGCTTTCTTT. Protein sequence: CASSLNRGYTEAFF.